This T cell receptor (beta chain) stems from a study of blood T cell repertoires in COVID-19. Germline trimming cut 2 bases from V and 2 bases from J; bases unmatched to any gene: 2. CDR3 length: 16 amino acids. The germline V gene encodes CDR1 LNHDA and CDR2 SQIVND (reference sequence). Using immunoSEQ multiplex PCR, the repertoire was profiled, and TCRdb retains in-frame clones only, with some absent. The sample includes almost 25,000 clones, just over 90% of them seen just once. The receptor's source is a man between 65 and 85 years old with active COVID-19. The chain recombines TRBV19 with TRBJ2-6; TRBD1 matches at 8 bases. The sequencing sample was made of peripheral blood. CDR3: CASSIRTGPGANVLTF. The CDR3 DNA reads as TGTGCCAGTAGTATAAGGACAGGGCCTGGGGCCAACGTCCTGACTTTC.